The rows below give T cell receptor beta chains drawn from one sample of a study of beta chain features in type 1 diabetes. TCRdb's table, derived via immunoSEQ multiplex PCR, lists solely in-frame clones and lacks some. The table includes 300,000 or so clones, roughly 8% detected once. Material for sequencing was central memory CD4+ T cells from blood. These receptors originate from a woman aged 18-29 years in good health. Both conserved end residues are part of each CDR3. Fields, in order: V gene, CDR3 protein.

v_call: TRBV6-1; cdr3_aa: CASITGGRETQYF
v_call: TRBV4-2; cdr3_aa: CASSQGGLAVQETQYF
v_call: TRBV27; cdr3_aa: CASSLRTGEFPYNEQFF
v_call: TRBV9; cdr3_aa: CASRREPYNEQFF
v_call: TRBV7-6; cdr3_aa: CASSRDQETQYF
v_call: TRBV27; cdr3_aa: CASSSSRQVNIQYF
v_call: TRBV28; cdr3_aa: CASSSGQGDGYTF
v_call: TRBV28; cdr3_aa: CASSLGRLGNEQFF
v_call: TRBV6-6; cdr3_aa: CASRTDESYEQYF
v_call: TRBV10-3; cdr3_aa: CAISESFGLADTQYF
v_call: TRBV7-8; cdr3_aa: CASSLINYSGNTIYF
v_call: TRBV7-3; cdr3_aa: CASSLKAGTDTQYF
v_call: TRBV5-4; cdr3_aa: CASSIGGRSYNEQFF
v_call: TRBV20-1; cdr3_aa: CSAGTVGQYF
v_call: TRBV6-5; cdr3_aa: CASSYSGTGGGYTF